This T cell receptor beta chain was recorded in a study of blood T cell repertoires in COVID-19. Turning to the study itself: The United States, Italy and Spain supplied acute and convalescent COVID-19 samples. PBMCs, B-cell-depleted T cells, or T cells were the source of the cDNA or gDNA that made up the material.

Original processing methods: Counts of nucleated cells, estimated from reference gene primer amplification, were obtained. Here immunoSEQ multiplex PCR was the method, and the copy in TCRdb shows in-frame clones only, minus some. V, J and clone size reflect that table, while D and trimming were determined from the DNA. The sample carries around 190,000 clones, more than 75% recorded once. The germline V and J ends were trimmed by 1 base and 4 bases, with 17 bases remaining between them. The CDR3 contains 15 residues. CDR1 and CDR2 (germline): GTSNPN, SVGIG (reference sequence). The chain combines TRBV30 with TRBJ2-7; maybe TRBD1 (7 bases). Sequenced material: peripheral blood. The sequence was obtained from a human donor in a cohort sampled during active COVID-19. DNA of the CDR3: TGTGCCTGGAGTGGAGAGACAGGGAGGCGGTACGAGCAGTACTTC. Translating gives CAWSGETGRRYEQYF. The whole variable domain, remainder taken from reference TRBV30 and TRBJ2-7, is SQTIHQWPATLVQPVGSPLSLECTVEGTSNPNLYWYRQAAGRGLQLLFYSVGIGQISSEVPQNLSASRPQDRQFILSSKKLLLSDSGFYLCAWSGETGRRYEQYFGPGTRLTVT.